The 10 T cell receptor beta chains listed next were all sequenced from one sample in a study of glioma-infiltrating T cells after dendritic cell vaccination. Time point reported: after dendritic cell vaccination, including at tumor progression/relapse. Measured with immunoSEQ multiplex PCR; TCRdb has only the in-frame clones, and not every one. The table shows about 65,000 clones, with around 86% occurring only once. The input for sequencing was blood, taken after dendritic cell vaccination. The receptors shown here come from a human donor with glioblastoma.

The J gene is TRBJ2-3, the V gene TRBV9, with 15 nucleotides matching TRBD2. The CDR3 consists of 18 residues. The trim removed 0 bases at V and 3 bases at J, leaving 5 bases unmatched. Germline CDR1 is SGDLS and CDR2 is YYNGEE. DNA of the CDR3: TGTGCCAGCAGCGTAGGGGGACTAGCGGGAGGTAGGACAGATACGCAGTATTTT. Residues: CASSVGGLAGGRTDTQYF. The entire variable domain, with the rest obtained from reference TRBV9 and TRBJ2-3, is as follows: DSGVTQTPKHLITATGQRVTLRCSPRSGDLSVYWYQQSLDQGLQFLIQYYNGEERAKGNILERFSAQQFPDLHSELNLSSLELGDSALYFCASSVGGLAGGRTDTQYFGPGTRLTVL.

This clone was found a few times. The chain carries TRBV2 and TRBJ1-1; perhaps TRBD1 as D (5 bases). CDR1 and CDR2 (germline): SNHLY, FYNNEI. This CDR3 comprises 13 residues. Trimming removed 6 bases from V and 6 bases from J, with 14 bases in between. The CDR3 DNA reads as TGTGCCAGCAGGGCCCCGGGGGTCGCTGAAGCTTTCTTT. Translated: CASRAPGVAEAFF.

The chain employs TRBV19 and TRBJ2-5; 8 bases fit TRBD2. CDR1 and CDR2 (germline): LNHDA, SQIVND (reference sequence). V gave up 5 bases and J gave up 1 base; unmatched junction bases: 3. The CDR3 runs to 14 residues. CDR3 region: CASSGGLVQETQYF. CDR3 bases: TGTGCCAGTAGTGGGGGACTAGTCCAAGAGACCCAGTACTTC. Together with reference TRBV19 and TRBJ2-5, the CDR3 gives the full variable domain: DGGITQSPKYLFRKEGQNVTLSCEQNLNHDAMYWYRQDPGQGLRLIYYSQIVNDFQKGDIAEGYSVSREKKESFPLTVTSAQKNPTAFYLCASSGGLVQETQYFGPGTRLLVL.

V and J are TRBV4-1 and TRBJ1-2, with D tentatively TRBD1 (6 bases). The CDR3 has 13 residues. V was shortened by 2 bases and J by 7 bases, with 11 bases between the two germline ends. Germline V gene data show CDR1 as MGHRA and CDR2 as YSYEKL. Written as DNA, the CDR3 is TGCGCCAGCAGCCAAACAGGGATGGGTGGCTACACCTTC. Translated: CASSQTGMGGYTF.

This clone was picked up one time. V is TRBV21-1 and J is TRBJ2-7; the D call in the table, TRBD2, was not verified against the DNA. TRBV21-1 is deemed a pseudogene. This CDR3 comprises 13 residues. DNA of the CDR3: TGTGCCAGCAGCGAGCGGGAGCCCTACGAGCAGTACTTC. It is translated as CASSEREPYEQYF.

The gene calls are TRBV4-3 and TRBJ1-2; TRBD1 matches 9 bases. The V and J ends lost 1 base and 4 bases, in that order; junction bases with no gene match: 1. CDR1 LGHNA and CDR2 YSLEER come from the germline V gene. This CDR3 has 14 residues. The CDR3 here is CASSQAGQGYGYTF. The CDR3 DNA reads TGCGCCAGCAGCCAAGCGGGACAGGGCTATGGCTACACCTTC.

V gene TRBV19 combines with J gene TRBJ1-5; D remains unclear. The CDR3 length is 15 residues. Germline values: CDR1 LNHDA, CDR2 SQIVND (reference sequence). Trimming took 4 bases from V and 2 from J, leaving 12 bases between them. CDR3: CASSNQAPGNQPQHF. CDR3 DNA sequence: TGTGCCAGTAGTAATCAGGCACCGGGCAATCAGCCCCAGCATTTT.

This chain links TRBV6-5 with TRBJ1-2, with D unclear. Germline-derived CDR1 and CDR2 are MNHEY and SVGAGI. There are 14 residues in the CDR3. Trimming removed 6 bases from V and 4 bases from J, with 15 bases in between. CDR3 amino acids: CASSLEGGGYGYTF. DNA for the CDR3: TGTGCCAGCAGCCTCGAAGGCGGCGGCTATGGCTACACCTTC.

V is TRBV7-9 and J is TRBJ1-4; 9 positions agree with TRBD1. J gave up 7 bases and V 2 bases, and 8 bases lay outside the gene matches. The CDR3 loop spans 16 amino acids. Germline V gives CDR1 SEHNR, CDR2 FQNEAQ (reference sequence). The CDR3 DNA follows: TGTGCCAGCAGCTTAACCTCGGGACAGGGTAGTGAAAAACTGTTTTTT. Its translation is CASSLTSGQGSEKLFF. Full variable domain (remainder filled in from reference TRBV7-9 and TRBJ1-4): DTGVSQNPRHKITKRGQNVTFRCDPISEHNRLYWYRQTLGQGPEFLTYFQNEAQLEKSRLLSDRFSAERPKGSFSTLEIQRTEQGDSAMYLCASSLTSGQGSEKLFFGSGTQLSVL.

The genes are TRBV4-3 and TRBJ2-1; tentative D call: TRBD1 (6 bases). Per germline, CDR1 LGHNA and CDR2 YSLEER. The CDR3 is 16 residues long. V was shortened by 1 base and J by 8 bases, with 18 bases between the two germline ends. In DNA, the CDR3 is TGCGCCAGCAGCCAAGCCCCGGGGCAGGGGAGCGATGAGCAGTTCTTC. Amino acid sequence: CASSQAPGQGSDEQFF.